This TCR beta chain was obtained from a study of early T cells in non-severe SARS-CoV-2 infection. Study overall: Bulk RNA from unsorted whole blood was sequenced; chains were unpaired. Findings and caveats of the study: Database matching using VDJdb favored anti-spike CD8 responses, with private and CD4 specificities left missing.

Unique molecular identifier tags were affixed to discrete cDNA molecules. TCRdb re-analysed the 5' RACE reads in MiXCR, keeping a single row per CDR3 protein. In the table there are some 30,000 distinct CDR3 sequences, roughly 4.5% of which are singletons. Germline values: CDR1 SGHRS, CDR2 YFSETQ. There are 18 residues in the CDR3. Trimming pared 2 bases from V and 2 bases from J, leaving 20 bases between. This clonotype showed up many times. Its antigen is unidentified. The chain uses TRBV5-1 and TRBJ2-1; D is tentatively TRBD1 or TRBD2 (5 bases each). Sequencing was carried out using whole blood. This receptor was identified in an adult who was a healthcare worker with PCR-confirmed SARS-CoV-2 infection or an uninfected control (not recorded which). The CDR3 spells CASSFPPGQTRPYNEQFF. The DNA of the CDR3 is TGCGCCAGCAGCTTCCCGCCGGGGCAGACCCGACCCTACAATGAGCAGTTCTTC.